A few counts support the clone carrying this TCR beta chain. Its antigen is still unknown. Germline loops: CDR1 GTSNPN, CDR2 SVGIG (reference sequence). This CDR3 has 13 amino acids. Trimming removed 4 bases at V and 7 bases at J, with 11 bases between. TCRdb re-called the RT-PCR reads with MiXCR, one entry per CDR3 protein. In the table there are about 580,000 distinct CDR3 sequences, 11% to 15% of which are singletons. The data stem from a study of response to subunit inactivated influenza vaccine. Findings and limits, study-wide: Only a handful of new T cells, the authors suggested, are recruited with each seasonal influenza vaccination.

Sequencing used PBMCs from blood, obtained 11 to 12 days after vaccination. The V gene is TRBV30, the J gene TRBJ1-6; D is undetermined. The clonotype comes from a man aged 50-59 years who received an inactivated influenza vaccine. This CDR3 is CAWMMTGNSPLHF. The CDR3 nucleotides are TGTGCCTGGATGATGACGGGAAATTCACCCCTCCACTTT.